One TCR beta chain is described in this entry. The antigen is undetermined. Germline V lookup: CDR1 SNHLY, CDR2 FYNNEI. Trimming left V 4 bases short and J 1 base short, with 8 bases between. This CDR3 comprises 14 residues. TCRdb keeps only in-frame clones here, not all; method: immunoSEQ multiplex PCR. This repertoire shows approximately 60,000 clones, about 91% found once; its top ten account for 1% to 1.5%. This entry comes from a study of cytomegalovirus exposure and HLA in healthy donors. Overall study results and limits: Cytomegalovirus status was reportedly diagnosed by the classifier with high sensitivity and specificity. Subsequent analysis revealed that first-cohort TCR clusters tended to co-occur in the 120 or so validation repertoires.

This receptor was taken from a woman under 30 in good health and CMV-seronegative. Sequences were obtained from PBMCs. The chain carries TRBV2 and TRBJ1-5; TRBD1 is a possible D gene (5 bases). In DNA form, the CDR3 reads TGTGCCAGCAGTGGGGGGGTAAGCAATCAGCCCCAGCATTTT. Its protein product is CASSGGVSNQPQHF.